The rows below give T cell receptor beta chains drawn from one sample of a study of T cells in localized non-small cell lung cancer. Some clones are missing from TCRdb's copy, which holds only in-frame ones; the method was immunoSEQ multiplex PCR. This sample has about 41,000 clones; about 85% occur once, and the top ten carry more than 6%. Specimen: peripheral blood, collected before any cancer treatment. These receptors were obtained from a woman aged 18 to 55 with stage III lung adenocarcinoma. Each CDR3 is given with its conserved first and last residue. Fields, in order: J gene, V gene, CDR3 protein.

J: TRBJ2-5
V: TRBV5-6
CDR3: CASSPPRQGGTQYF

J: TRBJ2-1
V: TRBV7-2
CDR3: CASSLLYEQFF

J: TRBJ1-5
V: TRBV6-1
CDR3: CASSALQDQPQHF

J: TRBJ2-3
V: TRBV28
CDR3: CASSPTPTDTQYF

J: TRBJ1-1
V: TRBV5-6
CDR3: CASSLPGPREDTEAFF

J: TRBJ2-1
V: TRBV20-1
CDR3: CSAAGQNEQFF

J: TRBJ1-4
V: TRBV25-1
CDR3: CASSELEGEKLFF

J: TRBJ2-7
V: TRBV10-2
CDR3: CATGKTRAYEQYF

J: TRBJ1-2
V: TRBV15
CDR3: CATSRDSVAYGYTF

J: TRBJ2-1
V: TRBV7-8
CDR3: CASSPGGTQDEQFF

J: TRBJ2-5
V: TRBV9
CDR3: CASSVGREQLYF

J: TRBJ1-1
V: TRBV7-9
CDR3: CASSLTNTEAFF

J: TRBJ1-4
V: TRBV2
CDR3: CASSELGTGEEKLFF

J: TRBJ2-2
V: TRBV6-4
CDR3: CASSGTPGTGELFF

J: TRBJ1-5
V: TRBV5-1
CDR3: CASSLQGSQPQHF

J: TRBJ1-4
V: TRBV11-2
CDR3: CASSLVDLTFGEKLFF

J: TRBJ1-1
V: TRBV6-5
CDR3: CASSYSWAENTEAFF

J: TRBJ1-5
V: TRBV4-1
CDR3: CASSQVWGPQPQHF

J: TRBJ2-5
V: TRBV9
CDR3: CASSVGDPSGETQYF

J: TRBJ2-7
V: TRBV7-9
CDR3: CASSRPPGDGEASEQYF

J: TRBJ1-1
V: TRBV5-1
CDR3: CASREGQVNTEAFF

J: TRBJ2-2
V: TRBV23-1
CDR3: CARQGETGELFF

J: TRBJ2-7
V: TRBV4-1
CDR3: CASSQFPGTSYEQYF

J: TRBJ2-2
V: TRBV5-1
CDR3: CASSIFRGPNTGELFF

J: TRBJ2-7
V: TRBV30
CDR3: CAWSGGQGLSYEQYF

J: TRBJ2-2
V: TRBV6-1
CDR3: CASSLSTGELFF

J: TRBJ2-2
V: TRBV7-2
CDR3: CASSPQGNTGELFF

J: TRBJ2-1
V: TRBV4-2
CDR3: CASSQDRDRGVNEQFF

J: TRBJ2-1
V: TRBV7-9
CDR3: CASSLVGDRDNEQFF

J: TRBJ1-6
V: TRBV11-2
CDR3: CASSLAGTGGSYNSPLHF

J: TRBJ2-4
V: TRBV4-1
CDR3: CASSSDRGNIQYF

J: TRBJ1-3
V: TRBV7-3
CDR3: CASSLGSGNTIYF

J: TRBJ2-7
V: TRBV2
CDR3: CASRLAGGIYEQYF

J: TRBJ2-7
V: TRBV19
CDR3: CASRHSGGPSYEQYF

J: TRBJ2-5
V: TRBV2
CDR3: CASSEVGTLGETQYF

J: TRBJ2-7
V: TRBV7-8
CDR3: CASSLGTSETYEQYF

J: TRBJ1-6
V: TRBV21-1
CDR3: CASSKGGQGARCGTSSYNSPLHF

J: TRBJ2-1
V: TRBV19
CDR3: CASREGRWNEQFF

J: TRBJ1-6
V: TRBV2
CDR3: CAGAGTAYNSPLHF

J: TRBJ2-5
V: TRBV2
CDR3: CASVGYQETQYF

J: TRBJ2-2
V: TRBV18
CDR3: CASSEGTQRNTGELFF

J: TRBJ2-7
V: TRBV11-3
CDR3: CASSLDGRGEQYF

J: TRBJ2-5
V: TRBV7-2
CDR3: CASSQDSFGQETQYF